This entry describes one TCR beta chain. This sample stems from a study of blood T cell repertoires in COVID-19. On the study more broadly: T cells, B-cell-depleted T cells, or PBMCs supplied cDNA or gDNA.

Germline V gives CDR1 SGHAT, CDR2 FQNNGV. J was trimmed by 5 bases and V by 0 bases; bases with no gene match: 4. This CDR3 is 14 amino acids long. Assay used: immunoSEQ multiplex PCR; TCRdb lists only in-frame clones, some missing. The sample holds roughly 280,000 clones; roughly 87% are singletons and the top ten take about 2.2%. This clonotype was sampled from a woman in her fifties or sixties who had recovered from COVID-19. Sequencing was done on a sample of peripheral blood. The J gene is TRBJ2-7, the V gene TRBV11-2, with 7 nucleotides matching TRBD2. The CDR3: CASSLDRGVHEQYF. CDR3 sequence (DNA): TGTGCCAGCAGCTTAGATCGGGGGGTCCACGAGCAGTACTTC.